This T cell receptor (beta chain) was documented in a study of cytomegalovirus exposure and HLA in healthy donors. On the study more broadly: Findings of an earlier analysis included 117 million unique TCR beta sequences from 190 million or so T cells. Samples from HLA-typed donors yielded about 85 million unique TCRs in an early data release.

Study-level findings and limits: Per a prior analysis, the majority of TCR beta V segments were productive roughly 87% or roughly 30% of the time.

A remark on this clone: Antigen specificity is unknown.

This PCR relied on a set of 60 Vbeta primers and 13 Jbeta primers. Measured with immunoSEQ multiplex PCR; TCRdb has only the in-frame clones, and not every one. The sample has more than 150,000 clones, roughly 80% seen once. V shed 0 bases and J shed 4 bases, with 10 bases lying between them. The germline CDR1 and CDR2 sequences are MGHRA and YSYEKL. The CDR3 is 15 amino acids. This sequence originates from a young woman in good health and CMV-seropositive. The V and J genes are TRBV4-1 and TRBJ2-1, with D perhaps matching TRBD2 (5 bases). Sequenced input: PBMCs. CDR3 loop: CASSQEGSWYNEQFF. As DNA, the CDR3 is TGCGCCAGCAGCCAAGAAGGGAGTTGGTACAATGAGCAGTTCTTC.